These T cell receptor beta chains were read from a single sample in a study of CD8 T cells in ankylosing spondylitis. TCRdb processed the 5' RACE reads anew with MiXCR; each CDR3 protein has one entry. The table has some 130,000 distinct CDR3 sequences, around 9.3% seen once. The sequencing input was blood, either unsorted or a sorted T cell fraction (not recorded which). These receptors all stem from a male donor with ankylosing spondylitis or in good health (not recorded which). Each CDR3 is given without its conserved first and last residue. A D gene is named only where the DNA matches it firmly.

CDR3 length,V gene,D gene,J gene,CDR3 protein
11,TRBV6-1,TRBD1,TRBJ2-7,ATRDRSSYEQY
14,TRBV20-1,.,TRBJ2-3,SARANQATGTDTQY
11,TRBV28,.,TRBJ2-7,ASSLQGSGEQY
13,TRBV5-1,.,TRBJ2-3,ASSLEGRSPDTQY
12,TRBV28,.,TRBJ1-1,ASIRIRGNTEAF
12,TRBV28,TRBD1,TRBJ2-7,ASSPGQVTYEQY
12,TRBV5-1,.,TRBJ2-1,ASNLGYSYNEQF
10,TRBV6-7,.,TRBJ2-3,ASTGVEDTQY
12,TRBV30,.,TRBJ1-6,AWSLGVTNSPLH
14,TRBV7-2,.,TRBJ2-1,ASSLQRLESYNEQF
12,TRBV5-1,.,TRBJ2-7,ATKEDLSGTRQY
14,TRBV4-3,.,TRBJ2-3,ASSLQDNRATDTQY
13,TRBV4-2,TRBD2,TRBJ2-7,ASSQDLREMYEQY
13,TRBV10-3,TRBD2,TRBJ2-5,AISGSGSDQETQY
13,TRBV7-3,TRBD2,TRBJ2-7,ASSFFREGVYEQY
12,TRBV15,.,TRBJ1-1,ATSASFPKLEAF
14,TRBV12-3/TRBV12-4,TRBD2,TRBJ2-7,ASSSQSSGRSYEQY
11,TRBV29-1,TRBD1,TRBJ2-2,SVKQGRTGELF
16,TRBV6-7,TRBD1,TRBJ2-7,TSCFRSGTGGGYYEQY
12,TRBV5-1,.,TRBJ2-7,ASSLRAESREQY
9,TRBV20-1,.,TRBJ2-1,SAREYNEQF
13,TRBV27,.,TRBJ2-7,ASRGGQRPSYEQY
13,TRBV5-1,.,TRBJ2-2,ASSPSGSNTGELF
9,TRBV7-9,.,TRBJ2-7,ASSLLTEQY
13,TRBV6-1,.,TRBJ2-5,ASSDRTARGETQY
12,TRBV20-1,TRBD2,TRBJ2-3,SAVPGLATDTQY
12,TRBV6-1,TRBD1,TRBJ1-6,ASTQDRGYSPLH
13,TRBV6-2/TRBV6-3,.,TRBJ1-5,ASTPLRGEGQPQH
9,TRBV9,.,TRBJ2-1,ASSVHGEQF
11,TRBV20-1,.,TRBJ2-3,SMGAYSTDTQY
13,TRBV5-1,.,TRBJ2-3,ASSIGSGTSDTQY
14,TRBV15,TRBD2,TRBJ2-1,ATSRDLLADYNEQF
11,TRBV28,.,TRBJ2-3,ASSLHGTDTQY
14,TRBV7-6,TRBD1,TRBJ2-2,ASSVTGVWGTGELF
9,TRBV29-1,.,TRBJ2-1,SVERRTRQF
13,TRBV28,TRBD1,TRBJ1-3,ASSPWDRPGNTIY
10,TRBV20-1,.,TRBJ1-1,SATRDSPEAF
16,TRBV7-7,TRBD2,TRBJ2-1,ASSPGILAGVSYNEQF
11,TRBV4-2,.,TRBJ1-5,ASSLVETRPQH
14,TRBV4-3,.,TRBJ2-2,ASSPRGNANTGELF
15,TRBV7-7,TRBD2,TRBJ2-3,ASSSGLAGVGTDTQY
8,TRBV21-1,.,TRBJ2-7,ASSKGGSD
15,TRBV20-1,.,TRBJ2-1,SAMSFVGGTQYNEQF
9,TRBV20-1,.,TRBJ2-7,SASTAYEQY
12,TRBV7-6,.,TRBJ2-7,ASSPTGGGYEQY
9,TRBV7-2,.,TRBJ2-1,ASSTYNEQF
13,TRBV30,.,TRBJ2-2,ACPLSYLNTGELF
17,TRBV20-1,.,TRBJ2-7,SAQRPTSTSGWGFDEQY
12,TRBV12-3/TRBV12-4,.,TRBJ1-1,ASSLRVSGTEAF
13,TRBV7-2,.,TRBJ1-6,ASSLRDKRGSPLH
15,TRBV12-3/TRBV12-4,TRBD2,TRBJ2-1,ASTIYRLAGGRDEQF
14,TRBV5-1,TRBD2,TRBJ2-1,ASSPASGRGHNEQF
14,TRBV5-1,.,TRBJ2-3,ASSLDARQGTDTQY
13,TRBV7-2,TRBD2,TRBJ2-3,ASSPRLAGTDTQY
10,TRBV7-2,.,TRBJ2-3,ASRRDPDTQY